The source of this TCR beta chain is a study of radiation and T cells in renal cell carcinoma. Trimming shortened V by 6 bases and J by 0 bases, and 12 bases separated the two germline ends. CDR1 is SNHLY and CDR2 is FYNNEI in the germline V gene. CDR3 length equals 14 residues. Generated by immunoSEQ multiplex PCR, the TCRdb table keeps only in-frame clones and is missing some. The table includes 65,000 to 80,000 clones, 70% to 90% detected once. Time point reported: blood 2 weeks post-SBRT. Sample treatment: 15 Gy SBRT to primary tumor, nephrectomy 4 weeks later. Radiation-treated patients gave blood at baseline, week 2 and week 4.

Sequenced here: blood, sampled from a patient whose treatment included radiotherapy and nephrectomy. The origin of this receptor is a woman aged 45-60 years with renal cell carcinoma. The chain employs TRBV2 and TRBJ2-7; a weak D match, TRBD2 (6 bases). The CDR3 sequence: CASRERGISYEQYF. The CDR3 DNA is TGTGCCAGCAGAGAACGGGGGATCTCCTACGAGCAGTACTTC.